This T cell receptor beta chain was recovered during a study of blood T cell repertoires in COVID-19 (dated by TCRdb to about 2020). Turning to the overall study: Samples from collaborators originated in the United States, Italy and Spain and spanned both the acute and convalescent phases of COVID-19. The material from the prospective study consisted of cDNA or gDNA derived from T cells, B-cell-depleted T cells, or PBMCs. Deeply sampled blood TCRbeta repertoires from subjects exposed to, actively infected with, or recovered from COVID-19 were included in the dataset. The repertoires were made available in a free public database intended to serve as a resource for research on the immune response to SARS-CoV-2. Samples came from the ongoing ImmuneRACE study (first 160 participants) plus 1,254 subjects from 6 global collaborators. A de-identified subject ID, COVID-19 status, age in years and sex were almost always included in the sample metadata. HLA class I and class II types, where available, came from metadata supplied by the sample provider rather than from assay-based typing.

Whole blood was collected in K2EDTA tubes by collaborating institutions according to the institutions' own protocols. Collaborator samples were shipped for TCRbeta analysis as frozen whole blood, isolated PBMCs, or DNA extracted from either sample type. Many counts were recorded for this clone. This receptor's antigen is unknown. No base qualities exist here, and no much larger clone lies one base off it. The V end loses 0 bases and the J end loses 1 base, and a stretch of 16 bases separates them. CDR1 is given as SGHRS and CDR2 as YFSETQ, both from the germline V gene. The cysteine opens and the phenylalanine closes a CDR3 of 17 amino acids. The only DNA kept is the CDR3, 51 bases in frame from the first base. Broad study findings and their caveats: How much clinical and demographic metadata was included differed by source and by participant, and the metadata was provided uncurated.

The immunoSEQ Assay, a bias-controlled multiplex PCR, was used to amplify TCRbeta CDR3 regions from genomic DNA. The source study handled its data this way. The number of nucleated cells in each sample was estimated by amplification of reference gene primers within the assay. To quantify the absolute abundance of each unique TCRbeta CDR3 rearrangement, sequence reads were collapsed and filtered. For each sample, productive Simpson clonality was calculated as the square root of Simpson's diversity index across productive rearrangements. Drawn from immuneACCESS, this table holds only the in-frame rearrangements with V and J called that TCRdb kept. Clones are partly lost; checked studies trace under half to an unresolved V gene and leave the rest unexplained. The V and J calls and the clone size are those of that table, but D and trimming were determined from the DNA. The table for this sample lists around 220,000 clones; roughly 80% of them were counted only once. The ten biggest clones cover 4% of the sample.

This chain is built from TRBV5-1 and TRBJ2-5, with a weak D call of TRBD1 (6 bases match). This TCR was sampled from a woman between 40 and 55 years old with active or convalescent COVID-19. Sequenced sample: peripheral blood. The nucleotide sequence is TGCGCCAGCAGCTTGGGGGACACTAGTGGGGTCCAAGAGACCCAGTACTTC. Its protein product is CASSLGDTSGVQETQYF.